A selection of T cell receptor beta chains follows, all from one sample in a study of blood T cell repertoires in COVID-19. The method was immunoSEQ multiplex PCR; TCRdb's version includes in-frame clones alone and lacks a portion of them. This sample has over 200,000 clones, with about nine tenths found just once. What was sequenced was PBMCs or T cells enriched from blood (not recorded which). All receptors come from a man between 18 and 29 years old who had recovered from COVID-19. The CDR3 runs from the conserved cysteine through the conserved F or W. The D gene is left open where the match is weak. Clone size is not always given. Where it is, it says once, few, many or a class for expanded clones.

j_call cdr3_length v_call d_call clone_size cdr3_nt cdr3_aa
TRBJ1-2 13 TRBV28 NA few TGTGCCAGCAGTTCGGACTGGGACTATGGCTACACCTTC CASSSDWDYGYTF
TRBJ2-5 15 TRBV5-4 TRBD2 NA TGTGCCAGCAGCTTGGAGACGGGGGGATTCGAGACCCAGTACTTC CASSLETGGFETQYF
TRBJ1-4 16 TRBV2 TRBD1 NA TGTGCCAGCAGGGCGTCAGGGGGAGCAACTAATGAAAAACTGTTTTTT CASRASGGATNEKLFF
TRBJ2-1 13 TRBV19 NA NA TGTGCCAGTAGTCCACAGGCGTACAATGAGCAGTTCTTC CASSPQAYNEQFF
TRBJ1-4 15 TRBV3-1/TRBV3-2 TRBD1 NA TGTGCCAGCAGCCAGATCAGGGGGCTGGGCGAAAAACTGTTTTTT CASSQIRGLGEKLFF
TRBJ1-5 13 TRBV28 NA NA TGTGCCAGCACCATTAAAGGGGATCAGCCCCAGCATTTT CASTIKGDQPQHF
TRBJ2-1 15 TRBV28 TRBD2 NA TGTGCCAGCAGCTTAGGACTAGCGGAGTACAATGAGCAGTTCTTC CASSLGLAEYNEQFF
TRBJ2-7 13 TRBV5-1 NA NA TGCGCCAGCAGCTTGCTCCGGGGGGCCGAGCAGTACTTC CASSLLRGAEQYF
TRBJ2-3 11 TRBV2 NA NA TGTGCCAGCACAGGCACAGATACGCAGTATTTT CASTGTDTQYF
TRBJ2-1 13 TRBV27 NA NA TGTGCCAGCACCCGCTCTGGGAGCAATGAGCAGTTCTTC CASTRSGSNEQFF
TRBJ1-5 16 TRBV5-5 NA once TGTGCCAGCAGCTTGGGACAGCCCGACTCTAATCAGCCCCAGCATTTT CASSLGQPDSNQPQHF
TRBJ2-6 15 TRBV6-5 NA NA TGTGCCAGCAGTTATTGGGGACAAGGGGCCAACGTCCTGACTTTC CASSYWGQGANVLTF
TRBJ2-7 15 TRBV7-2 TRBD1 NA TGTGCCAGCAGCTTTTGGCAGGGGGCCTCCTACGAGCAGTACTTC CASSFWQGASYEQYF
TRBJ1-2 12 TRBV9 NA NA TGTGCCAGCAGCGTAGCGGCAGCGGGCTACACCTTC CASSVAAAGYTF
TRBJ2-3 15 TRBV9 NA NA TGTGCCAGCAGCCCCGCCTCGGGGGTGGCAGATACGCAGTATTTT CASSPASGVADTQYF
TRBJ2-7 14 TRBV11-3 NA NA TGTGCCAGCAGACGTGCAGGTAGAACCTACGAGCAGTACTTC CASRRAGRTYEQYF
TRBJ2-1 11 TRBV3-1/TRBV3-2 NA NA TGTGCCAGCAGCTTCAGCAATGAGCAGTTCTTC CASSFSNEQFF
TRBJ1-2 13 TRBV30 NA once TGTGCCTGGAGTGTAGGTCAGGTCTATGGCTACACCTTC CAWSVGQVYGYTF
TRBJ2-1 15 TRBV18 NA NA TGTGCCAGCTCACTACAACAGGGCTCCTACAATGAGCAGTTCTTC CASSLQQGSYNEQFF
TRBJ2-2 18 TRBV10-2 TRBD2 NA TGCGCCAGCAGTGTCCTCGGACTAGCGGGGGCCGACACCGGGGAGCTGTTTTTT CASSVLGLAGADTGELFF
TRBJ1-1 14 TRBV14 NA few TGTGCCAGCAGCCAAGTTTCAGGTTACACTGAAGCTTTCTTT CASSQVSGYTEAFF
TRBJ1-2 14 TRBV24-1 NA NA TGTGCCACCAGTGATCCAACAGCTAACTATGGCTACACCTTC CATSDPTANYGYTF
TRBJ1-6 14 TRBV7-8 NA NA TGTGCCAGCAGCTTAGAACCAGAAAATTCACCCCTCCACTTT CASSLEPENSPLHF
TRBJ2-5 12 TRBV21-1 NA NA TGTGCCAGCAGCCCCAGGAAAGAGACCCAGTACTTC CASSPRKETQYF
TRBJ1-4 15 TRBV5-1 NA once TGCGCCAGCAGCTTGGAGGGGGTCCCTAATGAAAAACTGTTTTTT CASSLEGVPNEKLFF
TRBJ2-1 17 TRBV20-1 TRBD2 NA TGCAGTGCTAGTTCCCCCCGGCGGGAGGGCCTGATTAATGAGCAGTTCTTC CSASSPRREGLINEQFF
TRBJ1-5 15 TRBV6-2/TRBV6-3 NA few TGTGCCAGCAGCCTGGATTTCGGGGGCAATCAGCCCCAGCATTTT CASSLDFGGNQPQHF
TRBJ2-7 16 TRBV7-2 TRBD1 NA TGTGCCAGCAGCTTCGCCACCGGGACAGGGATCTACGAGCAGTACTTC CASSFATGTGIYEQYF
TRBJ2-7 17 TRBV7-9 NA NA TGTGCCAGCAGCTCTCGGACATTGGACCCCTCCAACTACGAGCAGTACTTC CASSSRTLDPSNYEQYF
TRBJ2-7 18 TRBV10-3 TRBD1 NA TGTGCCATCAGTGAGTCTAGAGGGATCGGGACAGAGTATGACGAGCAGTACTTC CAISESRGIGTEYDEQYF
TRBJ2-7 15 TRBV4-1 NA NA TGCGCCAGCAGCCAAGCATTAGCGAGCTCCTACGAGCAGTACTTC CASSQALASSYEQYF
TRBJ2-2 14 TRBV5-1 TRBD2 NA TGCGCCAGCTCCGAGCGGGGCGGGACCGGGGAGCTGTTTTTT CASSERGGTGELFF
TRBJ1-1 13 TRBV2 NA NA TGTGCCATCCAGTGGGGCTTGAACACTGAAGCTTTCTTT CAIQWGLNTEAFF
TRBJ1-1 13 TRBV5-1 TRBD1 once TGCGCCAGCAGTCAGACAGGGGGCCTCCGGGCTTTCTTT CASSQTGGLRAFF
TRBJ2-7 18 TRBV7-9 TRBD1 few TGTGCCAGCAGCACGCAGGCCCTGGGACAGTTAAACTCCTACGAGCAGTACTTC CASSTQALGQLNSYEQYF
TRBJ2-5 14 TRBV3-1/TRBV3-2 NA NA TGTGCCAGCAGCCCTCGGGGTTCCAGGGAGACCCAGTACTTC CASSPRGSRETQYF
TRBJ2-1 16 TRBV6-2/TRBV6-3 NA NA TGTGCCAGCAGTTACTCGTCCAGGGTCTCCTACAATGAGCAGTTCTTC CASSYSSRVSYNEQFF
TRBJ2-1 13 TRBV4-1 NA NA TGCGCCAGCGCTCTTCGGGATAACAATGAGCAGTTCTTC CASALRDNNEQFF
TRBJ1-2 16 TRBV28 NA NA TGTGCCAGCAAAAGGGCAGGGGCGAATCGGGGCTATGGCTACACCTTC CASKRAGANRGYGYTF
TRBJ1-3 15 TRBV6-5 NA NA TGTGCCAGCAGTTACGACAGGAGTGCAGGAAACACCATATATTTT CASSYDRSAGNTIYF
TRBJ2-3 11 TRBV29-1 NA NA TGCAGCGTGGAAGACTCTAGGACGCAGTATTTT CSVEDSRTQYF
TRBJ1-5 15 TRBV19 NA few TGTGCCAGTAGTATCGGTTCGTTTGGCAATCAGCCCCAGCATTTT CASSIGSFGNQPQHF
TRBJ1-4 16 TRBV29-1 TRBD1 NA TGCAGCGTTGAGAGGCTCGGACAGGGGGAAGTCGAAAAACTGTTTTTT CSVERLGQGEVEKLFF
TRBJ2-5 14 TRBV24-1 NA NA TGTGCCACCAGTGATTCGGGTAGATTAGAGACCCAGTACTTC CATSDSGRLETQYF
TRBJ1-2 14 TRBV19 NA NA TGTGCCAGTACCCCTGGGCCGGCGAACTATGGCTACACCTTC CASTPGPANYGYTF
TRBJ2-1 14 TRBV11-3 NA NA TGTGCCAGCAGCTTTGCGGGCTCCTACAATGAGCAGTTCTTC CASSFAGSYNEQFF
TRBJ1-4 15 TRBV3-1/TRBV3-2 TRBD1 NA TGTGCCAGCAGCCAACACCGGGACAGGGAACGAAAACTGTTTTTT CASSQHRDRERKLFF
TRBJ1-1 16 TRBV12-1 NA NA TGTGCCAGCAGCCCCCCTTATCCTTTACTGAGCACTGAAGCTTTCTTT CASSPPYPLLSTEAFF
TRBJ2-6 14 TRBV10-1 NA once TGCGCCAGCAGTGACAGCTCTGGGGCCAACGTCCTGACTTTC CASSDSSGANVLTF
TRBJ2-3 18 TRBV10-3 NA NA TGTGCCATCAGCGAGAGAAGTGGAGTAGCGGCCCGAACAGATACGCAGTATTTT CAISERSGVAARTDTQYF
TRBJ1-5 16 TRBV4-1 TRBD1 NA TGCGCCAGCAGCCAAACCGGGACAGGGGGCTTTCAGCCCCAGCATTTT CASSQTGTGGFQPQHF